These T cell receptor beta chains were read from a single sample in a study of cytomegalovirus exposure and HLA in healthy donors. Produced via immunoSEQ multiplex PCR; TCRdb's table is partial and in-frame only. The data hold around 67,000 clones, with less than 70% observed a single time. The source material was PBMCs. The receptors were gathered from a woman aged 50 to 65 in good health and CMV-seronegative. Both conserved end residues are part of each CDR3. The D gene is left open where the match is weak. Not every row has a clone size; where given, it reads once, few, many or a size class.

size: -
D: TRBD1
V: TRBV10-3
J: TRBJ1-2
CDR3: CAISEGTDYGYTF
DNA: TGTGCCATCAGTGAAGGGACAGACTATGGCTACACCTTC

size: -
D: -
V: TRBV28
J: TRBJ1-4
CDR3: CASSFGGTLFF
DNA: TGTGCCAGCAGTTTCGGAGGGACCCTGTTTTTT

size: -
D: TRBD2
V: TRBV28
J: TRBJ2-1
CDR3: CASSRLAGVYNEQFF
DNA: TGTGCCAGCAGTAGACTAGCGGGGGTCTACAATGAGCAGTTCTTC

size: -
D: -
V: TRBV12-2
J: TRBJ2-3
CDR3: CASRRGIGDTQYF
DNA: TGTGCAAGTCGCCGCGGGATAGGAGATACGCAGTATTTT

size: few
D: -
V: TRBV2
J: TRBJ2-1
CDR3: CASSESTIGEQFF
DNA: TGTGCCAGCAGTGAATCGACTATCGGGGAGCAGTTCTTC

size: -
D: TRBD2
V: TRBV18
J: TRBJ2-1
CDR3: CASSPALAGNEQFF
DNA: TGTGCCAGCTCACCAGCACTAGCGGGAAATGAGCAGTTCTTC

size: -
D: TRBD2
V: TRBV7-2
J: TRBJ2-7
CDR3: CASSLLGLAGGYEQYF
DNA: TGTGCCAGCAGCCTACTTGGACTAGCGGGAGGTTACGAGCAGTACTTC

size: -
D: -
V: TRBV19
J: TRBJ1-1
CDR3: CASSFRGNTEAFF
DNA: TGTGCCAGTAGTTTCAGGGGGAACACTGAAGCTTTCTTT

size: -
D: -
V: TRBV7-3
J: TRBJ2-5
CDR3: CASSPRGGKTQYF
DNA: TGTGCCAGCAGCCCACGGGGCGGGAAGACCCAGTACTTC

size: -
D: TRBD2
V: TRBV6-6
J: TRBJ2-7
CDR3: CASSSGLAGPYDEQYF
DNA: TGTGCCAGCAGTTCAGGGCTAGCGGGACCCTACGACGAGCAGTACTTC

size: -
D: TRBD1
V: TRBV5-1
J: TRBJ2-3
CDR3: CASKGTGGSDTQYF
DNA: TGCGCCAGCAAGGGGACAGGGGGGTCCGATACGCAGTATTTT

size: -
D: TRBD1
V: TRBV9
J: TRBJ2-5
CDR3: CASSARQGPQETQYF
DNA: TGTGCCAGCAGCGCCCGACAGGGACCCCAAGAGACCCAGTACTTC

size: few
D: -
V: TRBV5-5
J: TRBJ1-4
CDR3: CASSWRTGNGDEKLFF
DNA: TGTGCCAGCAGCTGGCGAACAGGGAATGGGGATGAAAAACTGTTTTTT

size: -
D: TRBD2
V: TRBV7-3
J: TRBJ2-2
CDR3: CASSLAGGPGTGELFF
DNA: TGTGCCAGCAGCTTAGCGGGAGGGCCGGGCACCGGGGAGCTGTTTTTT

size: -
D: -
V: TRBV5-6
J: TRBJ2-4
CDR3: CASSQAAKNIQYF
DNA: TGTGCCAGCAGCCAGGCCGCCAAAAACATTCAGTACTTC

size: -
D: -
V: TRBV6-5
J: TRBJ1-5
CDR3: CASSTRQSNQPQHF
DNA: TGTGCCAGCAGTACCCGACAGAGCAATCAGCCCCAGCATTTT

size: -
D: TRBD2
V: TRBV27
J: TRBJ2-3
CDR3: CASRWGGMYTDTQYF
DNA: TGTGCCAGCAGGTGGGGAGGGATGTACACAGATACGCAGTATTTT

size: -
D: -
V: TRBV7-6
J: TRBJ2-5
CDR3: CASSPRWGRETQYF
DNA: TGTGCCAGCAGCCCTAGGTGGGGCCGAGAGACCCAGTACTTC

size: -
D: -
V: TRBV27
J: TRBJ1-2
CDR3: CASSLTGGYGYTF
DNA: TGTGCCAGCAGTTTAACCGGGGGTTATGGCTACACCTTC

size: once
D: -
V: TRBV6-4
J: TRBJ2-1
CDR3: CASGSGGGAYNEQFF
DNA: TGTGCCAGCGGAAGTGGCGGAGGGGCGTACAATGAGCAGTTCTTC

size: -
D: -
V: TRBV5-4
J: TRBJ2-7
CDR3: CASSLDLIASYEQYF
DNA: TGTGCCAGCAGCTTGGACTTGATTGCGTCCTACGAGCAGTACTTC

size: -
D: TRBD2
V: TRBV7-3
J: TRBJ2-1
CDR3: CASSLLGSGSPNEQFF
DNA: TGTGCCAGCAGCCTTTTGGGGAGCGGGAGCCCCAATGAGCAGTTCTTC

size: once
D: -
V: TRBV28
J: TRBJ1-5
CDR3: CASSVPGGYQPQHF
DNA: TGTGCCAGCAGTGTCCCGGGGGGGTATCAGCCCCAGCATTTT

size: -
D: -
V: TRBV4-2
J: TRBJ1-1
CDR3: CASSQEGSGYTEAFF
DNA: TGTGCCAGCAGCCAAGAAGGCTCAGGGTACACTGAAGCTTTCTTT

size: few
D: -
V: TRBV29-1
J: TRBJ1-2
CDR3: CSALRGDYGYTF
DNA: TGCAGCGCCCTGCGGGGCGACTATGGCTACACCTTC

size: -
D: -
V: TRBV5-4
J: TRBJ2-7
CDR3: CASSLAAASSYEQYF
DNA: TGTGCCAGCAGCTTGGCCGCGGCGAGCTCCTACGAGCAGTACTTC

size: -
D: -
V: TRBV5-6
J: TRBJ1-6
CDR3: CASSFEPNSPLHF
DNA: TGTGCCAGCAGCTTTGAGCCTAATTCACCCCTCCACTTT

size: -
D: -
V: TRBV18
J: TRBJ2-5
CDR3: CASSPGQWGETQYF
DNA: TGTGCCAGCTCACCCGGACAGTGGGGGGAGACCCAGTACTTC

size: -
D: -
V: TRBV5-4
J: TRBJ2-7
CDR3: CASSSQYEQYF
DNA: TGTGCCAGCAGCTCCCAGTACGAGCAGTACTTC

size: -
D: -
V: TRBV18
J: TRBJ2-5
CDR3: CASSLPVVETQYF
DNA: TGTGCCAGCTCGCTTCCAGTGGTCGAGACCCAGTACTTC

size: -
D: -
V: TRBV7-6
J: TRBJ1-2
CDR3: CASSLAGQYGYTF
DNA: TGTGCCAGCAGCTTAGCCGGACAGTATGGCTACACCTTC

size: -
D: -
V: TRBV29-1
J: TRBJ1-2
CDR3: CSGDTNYGYTF
DNA: TGCAGCGGGGACACTAACTATGGCTACACCTTC

size: -
D: TRBD2
V: TRBV9
J: TRBJ2-7
CDR3: CASSVLAGNYEQYF
DNA: TGTGCCAGCAGCGTCCTAGCGGGAAACTACGAGCAGTACTTC

size: few
D: TRBD1
V: TRBV7-2
J: TRBJ2-7
CDR3: CASSYRPGQGPYEQYF
DNA: TGTGCCAGCAGCTACCGCCCAGGACAGGGTCCCTACGAGCAGTACTTC

size: few
D: TRBD1
V: TRBV15
J: TRBJ1-4
CDR3: CATSRATGTGDEKLFF
DNA: TGTGCCACCAGCAGAGCCACCGGGACAGGGGATGAAAAACTGTTTTTT

size: -
D: -
V: TRBV5-6
J: TRBJ1-2
CDR3: CASSLPRAPYGYTF
DNA: TGTGCCAGCAGCTTGCCCAGGGCTCCCTATGGCTACACCTTC

size: -
D: TRBD1
V: TRBV2
J: TRBJ2-7
CDR3: CASSDRGTYEQYF
DNA: TGTGCCAGCAGCGACAGGGGCACCTACGAGCAGTACTTC

size: -
D: -
V: TRBV28
J: TRBJ2-7
CDR3: CATFGQSLYEQYF
DNA: TGTGCCACCTTTGGACAGTCCCTTTACGAGCAGTACTTC

size: few
D: -
V: TRBV6-1
J: TRBJ1-2
CDR3: CASSERAQGRLHGYTF
DNA: TGTGCCAGCAGTGAACGAGCGCAGGGGAGATTGCATGGCTACACCTTC

size: -
D: TRBD1
V: TRBV7-9
J: TRBJ1-1
CDR3: CASRSDRDTEAFF
DNA: TGTGCCAGCAGGTCTGACAGGGACACTGAAGCTTTCTTT

size: -
D: -
V: TRBV11-1
J: TRBJ1-4
CDR3: CASSLGAQDNEKLFF
DNA: TGTGCCAGCAGCTTAGGGGCCCAGGATAATGAAAAACTGTTTTTT

size: -
D: -
V: TRBV6-5
J: TRBJ2-1
CDR3: CASSYQLGLQDEQFF
DNA: TGTGCCAGCAGTTACCAACTGGGCCTACAGGATGAGCAGTTCTTC

size: -
D: TRBD1
V: TRBV7-2
J: TRBJ2-7
CDR3: CASSRQGVNEQYF
DNA: TGTGCCAGCAGTAGACAGGGAGTTAACGAGCAGTACTTC

size: -
D: -
V: TRBV6-5
J: TRBJ2-5
CDR3: CASSYPQAGVETQYF
DNA: TGTGCCAGCAGTTACCCCCAGGCAGGGGTAGAGACCCAGTACTTC

size: -
D: TRBD1
V: TRBV28
J: TRBJ1-5
CDR3: CASSPRDRGDQPQHF
DNA: TGTGCCAGCAGTCCGCGGGACAGGGGGGATCAGCCCCAGCATTTT

size: many
D: TRBD1
V: TRBV5-6
J: TRBJ2-1
CDR3: CASSSPGGTGDEQFF
DNA: TGTGCCAGCAGCTCCCCCGGGGGGACAGGGGATGAGCAGTTCTTC

size: -
D: TRBD1
V: TRBV5-1
J: TRBJ1-1
CDR3: CASSTGTGKGNTEAFF
DNA: TGCGCCAGCAGCACCGGGACAGGGAAAGGGAACACTGAAGCTTTCTTT

size: -
D: TRBD1
V: TRBV6-4
J: TRBJ1-2
CDR3: CASSDSGTEVLGGYTF
DNA: TGTGCCAGCAGTGACTCCGGGACAGAGGTGCTAGGTGGCTACACCTTC

size: -
D: -
V: TRBV6-5
J: TRBJ1-1
CDR3: CASSYGGGTEAFF
DNA: TGTGCCAGCAGTTACGGGGGGGGCACTGAAGCTTTCTTT

size: -
D: -
V: TRBV28
J: TRBJ2-7
CDR3: CASSFFRRESGYEQYF
DNA: TGTGCCAGCAGTTTCTTTCGGCGGGAAAGTGGGTACGAGCAGTACTTC

size: -
D: TRBD1
V: TRBV9
J: TRBJ1-5
CDR3: CASSVQGAQPQHF
DNA: TGTGCCAGCAGCGTACAGGGGGCTCAGCCCCAGCATTTT

size: -
D: TRBD1
V: TRBV25-1
J: TRBJ2-5
CDR3: CASSATGVRETQYF
DNA: TGTGCCAGCAGCGCTACAGGGGTTCGGGAGACCCAGTACTTC